These 10 T cell receptor beta chains came from one sample sequenced in a study of OX40 agonist ivuxolimab in advanced cancers. Receptors were amplified or captured by the immunoSEQ multiplex PCR assay. TCRdb's version of the immuneACCESS table is confined to in-frame rearrangements and falls short of the full clone set. An unresolved V gene accounts for under half of the shortfall where checked; the remainder is of unknown origin. The sample records 60,000 to 80,000 clones, approximately 90% of which are singletons. The ten largest account for 8% to 10% of the sample. The source material was CD4+ or CD8+ T cells sorted from blood, sampled in a trial of the OX40 agonist ivuxolimab. These receptors were collected from an adult with an advanced solid tumor such as melanoma, head and neck, liver or kidney cancer.

CDR3 DNA: TGTGCCAGCAGCGAGGACCCCTATGGCTACACCTTC. This encodes CASSEDPYGYTF. This chain joins TRBV7-9 and TRBJ1-2; D is ambiguous. The CDR3 extends over 12 amino acids. V was pared by 5 bases and J by 4 bases, with 8 bases between. CDR1 SEHNR and CDR2 FQNEAQ come from the germline V gene (reference sequence). The full variable domain, with the rest looked up from reference TRBV7-9 and TRBJ1-2, is DTGVSQNPRHKITKRGQNVTFRCDPISEHNRLYWYRQTLGQGPEFLTYFQNEAQLEKSRLLSDRFSAERPKGSFSTLEIQRTEQGDSAMYLCASSEDPYGYTFGSGTRLTVV.

This chain joins TRBV18 and TRBJ2-7, with D possibly being TRBD1 (6 bases). The CDR3 has 21 residues. CDR1 KGHSH and CDR2 LQKENI come from the germline V gene. V was clipped by 3 bases and J by 2 bases, with 32 bases between them. In DNA form, the CDR3 reads TGTGCCAGCTCACCTGAAGTGACAGGTTTTCAAGTAGTACGCCTAACCTACGAGCAGTACTTC. It codes for CASSPEVTGFQVVRLTYEQYF.

This chain joins TRBV5-3 and TRBJ2-1; D ambiguous. TRBV5-3 is noted as an ORF with a role that remains uncertain. Trimming left V 1 base short and J 2 bases short, with 13 bases between. The CDR3 consists of 16 residues. The CDR3 DNA sequence: TGTGCCAGAAGCTTGAGTTGGTTAGTACCCTACAATGAGCAGTTCTTC. It is translated as CARSLSWLVPYNEQFF.

The chain has TRBV7-2 and TRBJ1-6; D is unresolved. Germline V gene data show CDR1 as SGHTA and CDR2 as FQGNSA. Deletions cut 2 bases from V and 10 bases from J, with 18 bases between. The length of the CDR3 is 16 residues. CDR3 sequence (DNA): TGTGCCAGCAGCTTACACATGACCCAGCAAGGCTCACCCCTCCACTTT. It specifies CASSLHMTQQGSPLHF. The full variable domain, with the rest looked up from reference TRBV7-2 and TRBJ1-6, is GAGVSQSPSNKVTEKGKDVELRCDPISGHTALYWYRQSLGQGLEFLIYFQGNSAPDKSGLPSDRFSAERTGGSVSTLTIQRTQQEDSAVYLCASSLHMTQQGSPLHFGNGTRLTVT.

This chain links TRBV11-2 with TRBJ1-6; a weak D match, TRBD1 (6 bases). V was trimmed by 5 bases and J by 10 bases, leaving 21 bases between them. CDR3 size: 16 residues. Germline V lookup: CDR1 SGHAT, CDR2 FQNNGV. The CDR3 bases are TGTGCCAGCAGCGCCTTACAGGGTGGGGTCGGATCACCCCTCCACTTT. Protein product: CASSALQGGVGSPLHF. The full variable domain, its missing parts supplied by reference TRBV11-2 and TRBJ1-6, is EAGVAQSPRYKIIEKRQSVAFWCNPISGHATLYWYQQILGQGPKLLIQFQNNGVVDDSQLPKDRFSAERLKGVDSTLKIQPAKLEDSAVYLCASSALQGGVGSPLHFGNGTRLTVT.

The J gene is TRBJ1-5, the V gene TRBV19, with D hard to call. V lost 2 bases and J 5 bases, leaving 7 bases between the germline ends. The germline V gene encodes CDR1 LNHDA and CDR2 SQIVND (reference sequence). The CDR3 contains 13 residues. CDR3 nucleotides: TGTGCCAGTAGTATACTCAGAGATCAGCCCCAGCATTTT. Encoded protein: CASSILRDQPQHF.

The rearrangement links TRBV10-3 to TRBJ1-1; the D gene is possibly TRBD1 (5 bases). Germline V lookup: CDR1 ENHRY, CDR2 SYGVKD. Trimming pared 2 bases from V and 3 bases from J, leaving 10 bases between. CDR3 size: 14 residues. As DNA, the CDR3 is TGTGCCATCAGTGAGCTAGGGGACGACACTGAAGCTTTCTTT. It yields the protein CAISELGDDTEAFF.

Here the CDR3 DNA reads TGTGCCAGCAGGAGACAGGGCTTCGGGGGTGAAAAACTGTTTTTT. This translates into CASRRQGFGGEKLFF. The chain combines TRBV2 with TRBJ1-4; TRBD1 agrees at 7 bases. The CDR3 is 15 residues long. V lost 6 bases and J lost 7; bases outside the gene matches: 11. Germline V gives CDR1 SNHLY, CDR2 FYNNEI.

The chain has TRBV2 and TRBJ2-7; tentatively, D is TRBD2 (5 bases). Germline CDR1 SNHLY, CDR2 FYNNEI. The length of the CDR3 is 12 residues. The V end lost 9 bases, the J end lost 9 bases, and 18 bases lay between the germline ends. As DNA, the CDR3 is TGTGCCAGTTTATCCGGACTCAGCGGGCAGTACTTC. This translates into CASLSGLSGQYF.

The chain couples TRBV5-1 to TRBJ1-1; 7 nucleotides match TRBD1. The CDR3 has 12 amino acids. CDR1 SGHRS and CDR2 YFSETQ come from the germline V gene. CDR3 sequence (DNA): TGCGCTTGCAGGGGGGAAAACACTGAAGCTTTCTTT. It codes for CACRGENTEAFF.